This TCR beta chain is from a study of blood T cell repertoires in COVID-19. Study overall: The United States, Italy and Spain supplied acute and convalescent COVID-19 samples.

Per the germline V gene, CDR1 is DFQATT and CDR2 is SNEGSKA (reference sequence). V shed 3 bases, J shed 3 bases, and the junction held 8 bases outside the gene matches. The CDR3 is 14 residues long. Assay used: immunoSEQ multiplex PCR; TCRdb lists only in-frame clones, some missing. The sample holds some 100,000 clones, 85% seen once. The chain joins TRBV20-1 to TRBJ2-7; 7 bases map to TRBD1. Source material: peripheral blood. This sequence originates from a woman in her seventies with active or convalescent COVID-19. The CDR3 DNA is TGCAGTGCTAGTTCGACAGGGAAAGGCTACGAGCAGTACTTC. Residues: CSASSTGKGYEQYF.